Sequencing of this TCR beta chain was carried out in a study of early T cells in non-severe SARS-CoV-2 infection. TCRdb ran MiXCR on the 5' RACE reads and lists one entry per CDR3 protein. The repertoire holds under 80,000 distinct CDR3 sequences, with 10% to 15% as singletons. J was trimmed by 3 bases and V by 4 bases; bases with no gene match: 7. This CDR3 region has 15 residues. Germline-derived CDR1 and CDR2 are SGHKS and YYEKEE (reference sequence). This clonotype was found a few times. The antigen is unknown. General study results and limits: The VDJdb matching leaned toward anti-spike CD8 responses and overlooked private and CD4 specificities.

Sequenced sample: whole blood. The V gene is TRBV5-5, the J gene TRBJ2-3; 8 positions match TRBD1. This sequence originates from an adult who was a healthcare worker with PCR-confirmed SARS-CoV-2 infection or an uninfected control (not recorded which). The CDR3 nucleotides read TGTGCCAGCAGCCCCGGACAGGGAGTTACAGATACGCAGTATTTT. This sequence encodes CASSPGQGVTDTQYF.